Reported below is one T cell receptor (beta chain). Terminally differentiated effector memory CD45RA+ cells were left out of the naive CD8 fraction, which was CD45RO-negative and positively selected for CCR7. Each of the donors was a healthy adult who was HIV-negative and had not had a recent acute infection or vaccination. These data are taken from a study of shared clonotypes between healthy human individuals. About the research overall: Aged 18 to 49, the donors were a couple of women and a few men. Three plates were used per donor for CD4 naive, three for CD4 memory, two for CD8 naive and one for CD8 memory.

An approximately 220 ng quantity of DNA, 30,000 to 35,000 T cell genomes, went into the sorted-subset replicate PCRs. Sequencing used immunoSEQ multiplex PCR; TCRdb keeps in-frame clones, though not all of them. Of about 2 million clones listed, about 95% are singletons. Germline-derived CDR1 and CDR2 are MDHEN and SYDVKM. This CDR3 is built from 14 residues. V was clipped by 7 bases and J by 3 bases, with 16 bases between them. This TCR was sampled from a man between 18 and 35 years old in good health. The sequencing input was naive CD8+ T cells sorted from blood. This chain uses TRBV28 with TRBJ2-7; weak D call: TRBD1 (6 bases). The CDR3 reads CASTIGGEGYEQYF. The CDR3 region has the DNA TGTGCCAGCACTATTGGGGGCGAGGGCTACGAGCAGTACTTC.